Below, one T cell receptor beta chain is given with its context. Its antigen is not known. The data are from a study of T cell responses to AZD1222 COVID-19 vaccine. The study, taken as a whole, reports: Donors were chiefly white British, with a greater number of females, and clonal diversity was perhaps underestimated. Reportedly, nearly half of unique spike TCRs recognized epitopes outside B.1.351/B.1.1.7 mutations.

The CDR3 is 13 amino acids. Germline V gives CDR1 SGHDT, CDR2 YYEEEE. The V end lost 4 bases, the J end lost 9 bases, and 11 bases lay between the germline ends. Libraries were prepared by immunoSEQ multiplex PCR; TCRdb keeps only in-frame clonotypes and omits some of them. The table records tens of thousands of clones, around nine tenths of them present only once. The sample here was peripheral blood, taken on day 0 of MenACWY control vaccination. The chain links TRBV5-6 to TRBJ1-6; D is unclear. This TCR came from an adult in good health. Here the CDR3 reads CASSPRDRSPLHF. CDR3 bases: TGTGCCAGCAGCCCCCGTGATCGTTCACCCCTCCACTTT.